These T cell receptor beta chains were read from a single sample in a study of technical replicates of blood from several donors. Produced via immunoSEQ multiplex PCR; TCRdb's table is partial and in-frame only. The table shows about 73,000 clones, with 93% occurring only once. The specimen was T cells isolated from PBMCs. These receptors all come from a human donor in good health. The CDR3 runs from the conserved cysteine through the conserved F or W.

v_gene	j_gene	CDR3aa
TRBV5-4	TRBJ1-2	CASSPREKAYGYTF
TRBV15	TRBJ2-7	CATSTGGEQYF
TRBV7-9	TRBJ2-7	CASSSDRGSSYEQYF
TRBV18	TRBJ2-3	CASSRQSRATTDTQYF
TRBV28	TRBJ2-7	CASSFGGDAYEQYF
TRBV18	TRBJ2-2	CASFSYSGQVNTGELFF
TRBV2	TRBJ2-7	CASSGVPVAGGFYYEQYF
TRBV7-9	TRBJ1-2	CASSNRAYGYTF
TRBV7-8	TRBJ2-7	CASSLGWAGGTNEQYF
TRBV28	TRBJ1-4	CASSFPATFQQGNHNEKLFF
TRBV5-4	TRBJ1-2	CASSLVQPGNYGYTF
TRBV25-1	TRBJ2-6	CASSDRQGRSGANVLTF
TRBV19	TRBJ1-2	CASSLIGSPYGYTF
TRBV2	TRBJ1-1	CASSPDRGLTEAFF
TRBV28	TRBJ1-3	CASGGERNTIYF
TRBV6-6	TRBJ2-5	CASSYRGMSETQYF
TRBV7-9	TRBJ2-2	CASTAGGTGELFF
TRBV13	TRBJ1-5	CASSLQGNQPQHF
TRBV28	TRBJ2-7	CASSPGRGRYEQYF
TRBV5-1	TRBJ2-7	CASSQGLYYEQYF
TRBV30	TRBJ1-5	CAWRGVNQPQHF
TRBV4-1	TRBJ1-4	CASSQGTGRTNEKLFF
TRBV7-6	TRBJ1-1	CASSLGRRNTEAFF
TRBV27	TRBJ2-1	CASSLGAYNEQFF
TRBV27	TRBJ2-1	CASSWMAGGSYNEQFF
TRBV7-9	TRBJ2-3	CASSTGLPRGDTQYF
TRBV21-1	TRBJ2-7	CASSRLAGAFHEQYF
TRBV27	TRBJ1-4	CASSSRQSRDEKLFF
TRBV6-5	TRBJ2-2	CASRSPGGELFF
TRBV1	TRBJ1-2	CTSSQDLGGLGGYTF
TRBV10-2	TRBJ2-1	CASSESSLAGDNEQFF
TRBV6-1	TRBJ2-7	CASSELGQGSAYEQYF
TRBV15	TRBJ2-7	CATSRDRGLREQYF
TRBV5-1	TRBJ2-5	CASKDLGLGASGRYREETQYF
TRBV7-8	TRBJ2-5	CASSRTFSRGLQETQYF